The next 17 T cell receptor beta chains were all read from a single sample in a study of beta chain features in type 1 diabetes. The sequenced template was cDNA made from the entire isolated RNA. The method was immunoSEQ multiplex PCR; TCRdb's version includes in-frame clones alone and lacks a portion of them. The sample lists 400,000 to 550,000 clones; over 9.5% were seen once. Sequencing was carried out using naive CD4+ T cells from blood. These receptors were obtained from a woman younger than 30 in good health.

The chain recombines TRBV6-6 with TRBJ2-2; TRBD1 matches at 11 bases. V was clipped by 10 bases and J by 5 bases; unmatched bases: 6. CDR1 and CDR2 from the germline V gene are MNHNY and SVGAGI (reference sequence). The CDR3 extends over 14 amino acids. CDR3 in amino acids: CATGDRGSTGELFF. In nucleotides, the CDR3 is TGTGCCACCGGGGACAGGGGGTCAACCGGGGAGCTGTTTTTT.

The chain is built from TRBV7-2 and TRBJ2-5; perhaps TRBD2 as D (5 bases). Germline loops: CDR1 SGHTA, CDR2 FQGNSA. The CDR3 consists of 12 residues. The ends were cut back, 3 bases at V and 5 bases at J, with 7 bases in the middle. CDR3 sequence reads: CASSFGGETQYF. DNA of the CDR3: TGTGCCAGCAGCTTCGGCGGGGAGACCCAGTACTTC.

There are a few counts of this clone. The junction departs from the called germline gene at one end, perhaps through a read error. V gene TRBV4-3 combines with J gene TRBJ2-3; 7 bases map to TRBD2. The CDR3 extends over 17 amino acids. The germline V gene encodes CDR1 LGHNA and CDR2 YSLEER. CDR3 nucleotides: TGCTCCAGCAGCAAAGGTCGCGGGAGCCTCGTTCCAGATACGCAGTATTTT. Translation gives CSSSKGRGSLVPDTQYF.

V gene TRBV7-6 combines with J gene TRBJ2-1; D is unresolved. V gave up 1 base and J gave up 9 bases, with 13 bases separating them. The CDR3 totals 14 residues. Per the germline V gene, CDR1 is SGHVS and CDR2 is FNYEAQ. In DNA form, the CDR3 reads TGTGCCAGCAGCTTAGTCGCCGAACTCAGTGAGCAGTTCTTC. It encodes CASSLVAELSEQFF.

This clone showed up just a few times. The chain couples TRBV2 to TRBJ1-1; D unresolved. CDR1 SNHLY and CDR2 FYNNEI come from the germline V gene. CDR3 length equals 11 residues. V was shortened by 8 bases and J by 1 base, with 5 bases between the two germline ends. Written as DNA, the CDR3 is TGTGCCAGCTCATCGAACACTGAAGCTTTCTTT. It specifies CASSSNTEAFF.

V gene TRBV7-6 combines with J gene TRBJ2-2, with D unresolved. V lost 4 bases and J lost 1, with 4 bases in between. Per germline, CDR1 SGHVS and CDR2 FNYEAQ. The CDR3 has 13 amino acids. The DNA for the CDR3 is TGTGCCAGCAGCTATCAGAACACCGGGGAGCTGTTTTTT. It encodes CASSYQNTGELFF.

This clone was recorded a few times. The DNA of the CDR3 is TGCAGCGTTTCTCTGGGATCGGGGAACAATCAGCCCCAGCATTTT. Residues: CSVSLGSGNNQPQHF. The V gene is TRBV29-1, the J gene TRBJ1-5; D is uncertain. The V and J ends lost 5 bases and 3 bases respectively, with 17 bases between them. CDR1 and CDR2 from the germline V gene are SQVTM and ANQGSEA. The CDR3 length is 15 residues.

This clone was detected only a few times. The chain combines TRBV5-1 with TRBJ2-7; D is ambiguous. Germline CDR1 reads SGHRS; CDR2 reads YFSETQ. This CDR3 comprises 13 residues. The V end was cut by 0 bases, the J end by 6 bases, with 10 bases between. The CDR3 loop is CASSLEWSGEQYF. The CDR3 nucleotides are TGCGCCAGCAGCTTGGAATGGAGTGGCGAGCAGTACTTC.

A few counts support this clone. The chain has TRBV29-1 and TRBJ2-5, with D perhaps matching TRBD1 or TRBD2 (5 bases each). Germline CDR1 reads SQVTM; CDR2 reads ANQGSEA. Trimming took off 5 bases at V and 0 bases at J, with 13 bases between the two ends. The CDR3 covers 14 residues. This chain's CDR3 is CSVKGVGDQETQYF. The DNA of the CDR3 is TGCAGCGTTAAAGGGGTGGGGGACCAAGAGACCCAGTACTTC.

This chain links TRBV9 with TRBJ2-3; 14 nucleotides match TRBD2. CDR1 SGDLS and CDR2 YYNGEE come from the germline V gene. The CDR3 has 16 amino acids. V was clipped by 3 bases and J by 6 bases; unmatched bases: 6. The CDR3: CASSAGLAGAGDTQYF. The CDR3 region has the DNA TGTGCCAGCAGCGCGGGACTAGCGGGGGCCGGGGATACGCAGTATTTT.

The chain combines TRBV6-5 with TRBJ2-2; D is perhaps TRBD1 (6 bases). The CDR3 is 14 residues long. Germline-derived CDR1 and CDR2 are MNHEY and SVGAGI. V gave up 6 bases and J gave up 2 bases, with 10 bases separating them. As DNA, the CDR3 is TGTGCCAGCAGGCGGACAGAAAACACCGGGGAGCTGTTTTTT. Encoded protein: CASRRTENTGELFF.

This clone showed up just a few times. The final CDR3 position lacks the conserved phenylalanine or tryptophan, pointing to a likely read error. The DNA is left out, because the CDR3 cannot be placed on it with certainty; the CDR3 is given as TCRdb lists it. The chain links TRBV15 to TRBJ1-6. CDR1 LNHNV and CDR2 YYDKDF come from the germline V gene (reference sequence). The CDR3 is made up of 13 amino acids, end residues included. CDR3 region: CATSREAGGTHAI.

This clone turned up a few times. This rearrangement joins TRBV18 to TRBJ2-1; D is unclear. V dropped 4 bases and J dropped 5 bases, with 12 bases sitting between them. Looked up from germline, CDR1 is KGHSH and CDR2 is LQKENI. This CDR3 comprises 14 residues. CDR3 sequence reads: CASSLTSRDNEQFF. The CDR3 DNA reads TGTGCCAGCTCACTTACCTCTAGGGACAATGAGCAGTTCTTC.

The chain is built from TRBV18 and TRBJ2-5; D remains unclear. V lost 3 bases, J lost 3 bases, and 17 bases lay in between. The CDR3 is made up of 16 amino acids. Germline V gene lookup returns CDR1 KGHSH and CDR2 LQKENI. CDR3 DNA: TGTGCCAGCTCACCCCGCCGTTGGACGACGGAAGAGACCCAGTACTTC. Protein sequence: CASSPRRWTTEETQYF.

The chain has TRBV25-1 and TRBJ2-7; D is uncertain. There are 13 residues in the CDR3. CDR1 and CDR2 from the germline V gene are MGHDK and SYGVNS. Trimming left V 3 bases short and J 0 bases short, with 6 bases between. The chain's CDR3 is CASSDTNSYEQYV. CDR3 nucleotides: TGTGCCAGCAGTGATACAAACTCCTACGAGCAGTACGTC.

In this sample, this clone turned up a few times. Distinct nucleotide sequences in the sample also encode this CDR3. The rearrangement uses TRBV7-9 and TRBJ2-1; TRBD1 or TRBD2 may be the D gene (5 bases each). Germline CDR1 and CDR2: SEHNR and FQNEAQ (reference sequence). V lost 4 bases and J lost 1, with 5 bases in between. The CDR3 loop spans 13 amino acids. The CDR3 loop reads CASSWGSYNEQFF. CDR3 nucleotide sequence: TGTGCCAGCAGCTGGGGGTCCTACAATGAGCAGTTCTTC.

The rearrangement links TRBV10-3 to TRBJ1-2; D uncertain. From germline, CDR1 is ENHRY and CDR2 SYGVKD. Trimming took 6 bases from V and 1 from J, leaving 6 bases between them. The CDR3 loop spans 12 amino acids. Here the CDR3 reads CAIRALNYGYTF. CDR3 sequence (DNA): TGTGCCATCAGGGCCCTTAACTATGGCTACACCTTC.